These T cell receptor beta chains were read from a single sample in a study of blood T cell repertoires in COVID-19. The protocol was immunoSEQ multiplex PCR, while the TCRdb copy is restricted to in-frame clones and leaves out a portion. The table lists 300,000 to 400,000 clones, roughly 88% of them singletons. The specimen sequenced was PBMCs or T cells enriched from blood (not recorded which). These receptor sequences come from a woman in her 30s with acute COVID-19. Both conserved end residues are part of each CDR3. A D gene is named only where the DNA matches it firmly. Clone sizes are given selectively: once, few, many, or a class where the clone is expanded.

clone_size | d_call | j_call | v_call | cdr3_aa | cdr3_nt
NA | TRBD1 | TRBJ1-5 | TRBV7-2 | CASRSTGAGQPQHF | TGTGCCAGCAGGTCTACAGGGGCGGGTCAGCCCCAGCATTTT
NA | TRBD1 | TRBJ1-2 | TRBV3-1/TRBV3-2 | CASSQDEGARGYTF | TGTGCCAGCAGCCAAGACGAGGGGGCGCGGGGCTACACCTTC
NA | NA | TRBJ1-3 | TRBV7-2 | CASSLRRGGGNTIYF | TGTGCCAGCAGCTTACGCAGGGGTGGTGGAAACACCATATATTTT
NA | NA | TRBJ1-4 | TRBV9 | CASSGGVTNEKLFF | TGTGCCAGCAGTGGGGGGGTTACTAATGAAAAACTGTTTTTT
NA | NA | TRBJ2-1 | TRBV10-2 | CASGTSPTCFF | TGCGCCAGCGGCACTAGCCCTACATGTTTCTTC
NA | NA | TRBJ1-1 | TRBV4-1 | CASNTEGANTEAFF | TGCGCCAGCAACACAGAAGGGGCGAACACTGAAGCTTTCTTT
NA | TRBD2 | TRBJ2-2 | TRBV19 | CASGLAVGTGELFF | TGTGCCAGCGGACTAGCGGTTGGCACCGGGGAGCTGTTTTTT
NA | NA | TRBJ1-2 | TRBV7-9 | CASSLSSGARFYGYTF | TGTGCCAGCAGCTTATCCTCCGGTGCGCGCTTCTATGGCTACACCTTC
NA | TRBD1 | TRBJ1-1 | TRBV6-6 | CASRLRDRGVTEAFF | TGTGCCAGCAGGCTCCGCGACAGGGGAGTTACTGAAGCTTTCTTT
NA | TRBD1 | TRBJ2-7 | TRBV6-6 | CASRRDRDHEQYF | TGTGCCAGCAGGAGGGACAGGGATCACGAGCAGTACTTC
NA | NA | TRBJ1-6 | TRBV28 | CATTGVGWNSPLHF | TGTGCCACCACCGGGGTGGGCTGGAATTCACCCCTCCACTTT
many | TRBD1 | TRBJ1-5 | TRBV2 | CASSEEWTGGSQPQHF | TGTGCCAGCAGTGAAGAGTGGACAGGGGGCAGCCAGCCCCAGCATTTT
NA | TRBD1 | TRBJ2-2 | TRBV5-1 | CASSLVGTGTSSDTGELFF | TGCGCCAGCAGCTTGGTGGGGACAGGGACATCATCGGACACCGGGGAGCTGTTTTTT
NA | NA | TRBJ2-1 | TRBV11-3 | CASAEEGEQFF | TGTGCCAGCGCCGAGGAGGGTGAGCAGTTCTTC
NA | TRBD1 | TRBJ1-1 | TRBV5-6 | CASSSGDRGAGNTEAFF | TGTGCCAGCAGCTCCGGGGACAGGGGCGCCGGGAACACTGAAGCTTTCTTT
NA | NA | TRBJ2-1 | TRBV4-2 | CASSQDTDESYNEQFF | TGTGCCAGCAGCCAAGATACAGACGAGTCCTACAATGAGCAGTTCTTC
few | NA | TRBJ1-5 | TRBV6-6 | CASSYAVRSNQPQHF | TGTGCCAGCAGTTACGCTGTGAGGTCTAATCAGCCCCAGCATTTT
NA | TRBD1 | TRBJ1-2 | TRBV19 | CASSTDRGDNYGYTF | TGTGCCAGTAGTACCGACAGGGGAGATAACTATGGCTACACCTTC
NA | NA | TRBJ1-2 | TRBV5-1 | CASRGGIYGYTF | TGCGCCAGCAGAGGAGGGATCTATGGCTACACCTTC
once | NA | TRBJ2-7 | TRBV18 | CASSRGAGNYEQYF | TGTGCCAGCTCACGCGGAGCAGGGAACTACGAGCAGTACTTC
NA | NA | TRBJ2-2 | TRBV9 | CASSYRLDQTGELFF | TGTGCCAGCAGCTACCGACTAGATCAGACCGGGGAGCTGTTTTTT
NA | TRBD1 | TRBJ1-6 | TRBV14 | CASSGQAVYNSPLHF | TGTGCCAGCAGCGGACAGGCCGTTTATAATTCACCCCTCCACTTT
NA | TRBD1 | TRBJ1-1 | TRBV28 | CASSSSQGGRAFF | TGTGCCAGCAGTTCCTCACAGGGGGGCAGAGCTTTCTTT
NA | TRBD1 | TRBJ1-1 | TRBV3-1/TRBV3-2 | CASSPGTGVVAFF | TGTGCCAGCAGCCCGGGGACAGGGGTGGTAGCTTTCTTT
NA | TRBD1 | TRBJ1-4 | TRBV24-1 | CATSDPGTGVEKLFF | TGTGCCACCAGTGATCCCGGGACAGGCGTTGAAAAACTGTTTTTT
once | TRBD1 | TRBJ1-4 | TRBV27 | CASRPDRGGEKLFF | TGTGCCAGCAGGCCGGACAGGGGGGGTGAAAAACTGTTTTTT
NA | NA | TRBJ2-3 | TRBV7-6 | CASSPGGGAGDTQYF | TGTGCCAGCAGCCCTGGTGGGGGGGCCGGCGATACGCAGTATTTT
NA | NA | TRBJ1-1 | TRBV18 | CASSPAGVVYTEAFF | TGTGCCAGCTCACCCGCAGGGGTAGTTTACACTGAAGCTTTCTTT
NA | NA | TRBJ1-2 | TRBV29-1 | CSAEDQGTGYTF | TGCAGCGCGGAGGATCAGGGTACAGGCTACACCTTC
once | TRBD1 | TRBJ2-6 | TRBV28 | CASTNTMWGTVGSGANVLTF | TGTGCCAGCACCAACACTATGTGGGGGACAGTCGGCTCTGGGGCCAACGTCCTGACTTTC
NA | NA | TRBJ1-5 | TRBV12-5 | CASGLGQVSNQPQHF | TGTGCTAGTGGTTTGGGACAGGTTAGCAATCAGCCCCAGCATTTT
NA | TRBD1 | TRBJ1-5 | TRBV6-5 | CASSLDRKGPQHF | TGTGCCAGCAGTTTGGACAGGAAAGGACCCCAGCATTTT
few | NA | TRBJ1-2 | TRBV5-1 | CASSPDAWRTYGYTF | TGCGCCAGCAGCCCGGATGCTTGGAGGACCTATGGCTACACCTTC
NA | NA | TRBJ1-1 | TRBV29-1 | CSVVPFTGGINTEAFF | TGCAGCGTTGTTCCCTTCACTGGCGGAATTAACACTGAAGCTTTCTTT
NA | TRBD2 | TRBJ2-1 | TRBV24-1 | CATSGHSGGRENEQFF | TGTGCCACCAGTGGGCATAGCGGGGGGCGCGAAAATGAGCAGTTCTTC
NA | NA | TRBJ1-6 | TRBV7-2 | CASSLGGSSSYNSPLHF | TGTGCCAGCAGCTTAGGAGGGTCCAGCTCCTATAATTCACCCCTCCACTTT
few | NA | TRBJ2-7 | TRBV19 | CASSIAGVGREQYF | TGTGCCAGTAGTATAGCGGGGGTGGGACGCGAGCAGTACTTC
NA | NA | TRBJ1-6 | TRBV25-1 | CASSESGNPNSPLHF | TGTGCCAGCAGTGAATCCGGGAACCCTAATTCACCCCTCCACTTT
NA | TRBD1 | TRBJ2-7 | TRBV6-2/TRBV6-3 | CASSYLSLRQGYEQYF | TGTGCCAGCAGTTACTTAAGCCTGAGACAGGGCTACGAGCAGTACTTC
NA | TRBD1 | TRBJ2-5 | TRBV5-1 | CASSLGQGGTEETQYF | TGCGCCAGCAGCCTCGGACAGGGCGGGACAGAAGAGACCCAGTACTTC
NA | TRBD1 | TRBJ1-5 | TRBV6-1 | CASSGDRRRNNSNQPQHF | TGTGCCAGCAGTGGGGACAGGAGGAGGAACAATAGCAATCAGCCCCAGCATTTT
NA | TRBD1 | TRBJ1-2 | TRBV5-1 | CASSLAIGTANGYTF | TGCGCCAGCAGCTTGGCCATTGGGACAGCAAATGGCTACACCTTC
NA | NA | TRBJ2-1 | TRBV7-2 | CASSLGQGWKNEQFF | TGTGCCAGCAGCTTAGGGCAGGGATGGAAGAATGAGCAGTTCTTC
NA | TRBD2 | TRBJ2-2 | TRBV10-3 | CAISDTGGSGELFF | TGTGCCATCAGTGACACGGGAGGCTCCGGGGAGCTGTTTTTT
NA | NA | TRBJ1-4 | TRBV7-9 | CASSPPAAGSEKLFF | TGTGCCAGCAGCCCACCGGCTGCAGGATCTGAAAAACTGTTTTTT
NA | NA | TRBJ1-2 | TRBV5-1 | CASSLGWEVFYGYTF | TGCGCCAGCAGCTTGGGATGGGAGGTATTCTATGGCTACACCTTC
NA | TRBD1 | TRBJ2-7 | TRBV4-1 | CASSPTGDSYEQYF | TGCGCCAGCAGTCCCACAGGGGACTCCTACGAGCAGTACTTC
NA | TRBD1 | TRBJ1-4 | TRBV30 | CAWSVLQGAAGEKLFF | TGTGCCTGGAGTGTGCTTCAGGGGGCGGCTGGAGAAAAACTGTTTTTT
NA | NA | TRBJ1-1 | TRBV24-1 | CATSTGPTEAFF | TGTGCCACCTCCACGGGTCCCACTGAAGCTTTCTTT
NA | TRBD1 | TRBJ1-4 | TRBV19 | CASLDRGLGREKLFF | TGTGCCAGCCTCGATAGGGGGCTCGGGCGCGAAAAACTGTTTTTT
NA | NA | TRBJ2-1 | TRBV3-1/TRBV3-2 | CASSQAEGSAYNEQFF | TGTGCCAGCAGCCAAGCGGAGGGATCGGCCTACAATGAGCAGTTCTTC
NA | NA | TRBJ1-5 | TRBV18 | CASSPKGNSPPQHF | TGTGCCAGCTCACCAAAGGGGAATAGTCCGCCCCAGCATTTT
NA | TRBD1 | TRBJ1-2 | TRBV28 | CASQGALNYGYTF | TGTGCCAGTCAGGGGGCTCTTAACTATGGCTACACCTTC
NA | TRBD1 | TRBJ1-1 | TRBV3-1/TRBV3-2 | CASSHFTRGQGNTEAFF | TGTGCCAGCAGCCATTTTACCAGGGGACAGGGTAACACTGAAGCTTTCTTT
NA | TRBD1 | TRBJ1-5 | TRBV18 | CASSRGQGYNQPQHF | TGTGCCAGCTCACGGGGACAGGGGTACAATCAGCCCCAGCATTTT
NA | TRBD1 | TRBJ1-1 | TRBV7-3 | CASSTGGRTEAFF | TGTGCCAGCAGCACAGGGGGAAGGACTGAAGCTTTCTTT
NA | NA | TRBJ1-6 | TRBV9 | CASSATVNNSPLHF | TGTGCCAGCAGCGCCACAGTAAATAATTCACCCCTCCACTTT
once | TRBD1 | TRBJ2-7 | TRBV5-6 | CASSGTGGLYEQYF | TGTGCCAGCAGCGGGACAGGGGGACTCTACGAGCAGTACTTC
NA | TRBD1 | TRBJ1-2 | TRBV2 | CASMPWDRGRTNYGYTF | TGTGCCAGCATGCCCTGGGACAGGGGGCGGACTAACTATGGCTACACCTTC